This T cell receptor beta chain comes out of a study of blood T cell repertoires in COVID-19. At the level of the study: Acute-phase and convalescent COVID-19 samples originated in the United States, Italy and Spain.

The protocol was immunoSEQ multiplex PCR, while the TCRdb copy is restricted to in-frame clones and leaves out a portion. Found here are around 160,000 clones, 75% to 90% of them singletons; the top ten hold roughly 4%. This CDR3 spans 13 amino acids. The V segment lost 6 bases and the J segment 10 bases; nucleotides outside the gene matches: 10. CDR1 and CDR2 (germline): MNHEY, SVGAGI. Clinical history reported by participants formed the basis on which cohorts were assigned. Within the 2 weeks before study entry, each person in the exposed group met a COVID-19 case. The receptor comes from a woman in her 40s who had been exposed to COVID-19. V usage is TRBV6-5 and J usage is TRBJ1-1; 8 bases are shared with TRBD1. Sequenced: PBMCs or T cells enriched from blood (not recorded which). CDR3 nucleotides: TGTGCCAGCAGCCCCCCGGACAGGGCCGGAGCTTTCTTT. Its translation: CASSPPDRAGAFF.